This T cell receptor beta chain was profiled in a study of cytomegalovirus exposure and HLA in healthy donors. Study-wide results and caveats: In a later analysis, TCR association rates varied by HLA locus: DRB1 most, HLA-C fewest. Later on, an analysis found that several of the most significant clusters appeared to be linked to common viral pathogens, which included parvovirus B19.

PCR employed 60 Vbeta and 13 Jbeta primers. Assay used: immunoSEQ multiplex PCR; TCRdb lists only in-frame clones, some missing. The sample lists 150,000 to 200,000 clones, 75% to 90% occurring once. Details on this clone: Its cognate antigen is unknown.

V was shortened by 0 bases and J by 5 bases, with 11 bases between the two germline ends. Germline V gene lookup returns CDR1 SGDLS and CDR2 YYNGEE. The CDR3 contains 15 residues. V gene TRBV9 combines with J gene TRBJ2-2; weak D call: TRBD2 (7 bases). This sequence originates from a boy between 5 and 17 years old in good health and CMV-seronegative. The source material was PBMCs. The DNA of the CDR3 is TGTGCCAGCAGCGTAGTGGGGGGGGCGACCGGGGAGCTGTTTTTT. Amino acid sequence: CASSVVGGATGELFF.